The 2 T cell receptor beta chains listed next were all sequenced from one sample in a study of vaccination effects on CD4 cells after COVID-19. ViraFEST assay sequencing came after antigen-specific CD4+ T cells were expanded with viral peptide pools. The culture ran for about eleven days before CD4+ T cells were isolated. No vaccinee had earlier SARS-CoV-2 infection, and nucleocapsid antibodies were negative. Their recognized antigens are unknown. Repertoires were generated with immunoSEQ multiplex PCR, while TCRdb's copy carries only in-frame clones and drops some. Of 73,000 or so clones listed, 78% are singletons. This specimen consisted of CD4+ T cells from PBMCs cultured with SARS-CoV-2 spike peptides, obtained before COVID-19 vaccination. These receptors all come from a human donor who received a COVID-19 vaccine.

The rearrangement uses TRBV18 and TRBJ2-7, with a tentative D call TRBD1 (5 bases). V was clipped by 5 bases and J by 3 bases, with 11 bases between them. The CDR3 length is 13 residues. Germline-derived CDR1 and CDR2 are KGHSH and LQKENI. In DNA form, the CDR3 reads TGTGCCAGCTCATCAACAGGAATCTACGAGCAGTACGTC. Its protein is CASSSTGIYEQYV.

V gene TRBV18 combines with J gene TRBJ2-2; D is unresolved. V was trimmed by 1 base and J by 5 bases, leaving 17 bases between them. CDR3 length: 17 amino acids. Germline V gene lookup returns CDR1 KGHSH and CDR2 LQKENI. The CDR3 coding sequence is TGTGCCAGCTCACCACGTTACTCCAGGCCGTTAACCGGGGAGCTGTTTTTT. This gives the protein CASSPRYSRPLTGELFF.